This TCR beta chain was identified in a study of T cells in Graves' hyperthyroidism and ophthalmopathy. The CDR3 runs 12 residues. V shed 7 bases and J shed 1 base, with 8 bases lying between them. CDR1 is MDHEN, CDR2 SYDVKM, per germline. Lactation, pregnancy, other autoimmune disease or uncontrolled infection led to exclusion of patients. The PBMCs had their origin in 10 ml of fresh peripheral blood. This clonotype came up many times. What it binds is not known. Study-level results: Ophthalmopathy got predicted by the model a median 6.5 months before its onset.

RNA transcripts were the template for amplifying TCR beta CDR3 regions. RT-PCR in the first round (using the HTBI primer set) targeted the TCR CDR3. TCRdb processed the multiplex PCR reads anew with MiXCR; each CDR3 protein has one entry. The sample records 110,000 to 150,000 distinct CDR3 sequences, approximately 24% being singletons. The chain is built from TRBV28 and TRBJ2-7, with D hard to call. This receptor was identified in a woman aged 45 to 65 with Graves' hyperthyroidism that later progressed to Graves' ophthalmopathy. Sequencing was carried out using blood. The CDR3 DNA reads as TGTGCCAGCAATCAGGTTTCCTACGAGCAGTACTTC. Translated: CASNQVSYEQYF.